The sample holds a few counts of the clone carrying this TCR beta chain. Its antigen is unknown. The record originates from a study of T cells in Graves' hyperthyroidism and ophthalmopathy. Whole-study results and caveats: Most clonotypes that expanded in the thyroid above 0.001 also showed up in blood.

Germline loops: CDR1 SGDLS, CDR2 YYNGEE. The CDR3 runs 14 residues. V lost 0 bases, J lost 2 bases, and 7 bases lay in between. Amplification of TCR beta CDR3 regions was performed using RNA transcripts as template. HTBI primers were the set used in a first-round RT-PCR of the TCR CDR3. In TCRdb, the multiplex PCR reads were re-called with MiXCR into one record per CDR3 protein. The data contain 550,000 to 650,000 distinct CDR3 sequences, approximately 15% of them seen just once; the ten biggest clones take up less than 6%. The study left out patients who had uncontrolled infection, other autoimmune disease, pregnancy or lactation. The PBMCs were taken from roughly 10 ml of fresh peripheral blood.

The sample was blood. The chain links TRBV9 to TRBJ2-3; D call uncertain. The receptor was isolated from a woman younger than 45 with Graves' hyperthyroidism that later progressed to Graves' ophthalmopathy. The CDR3 reads CASSVGSATDTQYF. CDR3 nucleotides: TGTGCCAGCAGCGTAGGGTCAGCCACAGATACGCAGTATTTT.